These 3 T cell receptor beta chains came from one sample sequenced in a study of blood T cell repertoires in COVID-19. The repertoire was sequenced with immunoSEQ multiplex PCR; TCRdb's copy has only in-frame clones and lacks some. The sample holds 300,000 to 400,000 clones, about 88% seen once. Sequenced material: PBMCs or T cells enriched from blood (not recorded which). The receptor set was obtained from a woman under 30 who had recovered from COVID-19.

V gene TRBV13 combines with J gene TRBJ1-1; no clear D. The V gene lost 2 bases and the J gene lost 2 bases, with 6 bases spanning the gap. Germline V CDR1 and CDR2: PRHDT, FYEKMQ (reference sequence). This CDR3 region has 13 residues. For the CDR3, the DNA is TGTGCCAGCAGCTTACAGGAAAACACTGAAGCTTTCTTT. It yields the protein CASSLQENTEAFF.

The rearrangement links TRBV5-1 to TRBJ2-7; tentative D call: TRBD2 (6 bases). The CDR3 runs to 15 residues. V was clipped by 0 bases and J by 0 bases, with 10 bases between them. Germline V gives CDR1 SGHRS, CDR2 YFSETQ. Written as DNA, the CDR3 is TGCGCCAGCAGCTTGGATGGAGGGAGCTCCTACGAGCAGTACTTC. It encodes CASSLDGGSSYEQYF.

J is TRBJ1-6 and V is TRBV7-9, with 7 bases aligning to TRBD1. The CDR3 is 17 amino acids. From germline, CDR1 is SEHNR and CDR2 FQNEAQ (reference sequence). Trimming at V came to 1 base and at J to 7 bases, leaving 10 bases not matched to a gene. CDR3 amino acids: CASSLEADRTINSPLHF. The CDR3 DNA reads as TGTGCCAGCAGCTTAGAAGCGGACAGGACAATAAATTCACCCCTCCACTTT.